This paragraph covers one T cell receptor (beta chain) sequence. The specificity of this receptor is unknown. Base-call qualities are not available, and no considerably larger clone is one nucleotide away. The library was prepared using the immunoSEQ multiplex PCR assay. TCRdb carries this immuneACCESS record with in-frame sequences only. Its versions omit some clonotypes, under half of them owing to an unresolved V gene in the studies checked, with the rest unexplained. The sample has about 110,000 clones on record, about 80% of them singletons. The ten largest clones add up to about 4.7% of the sample. Mismatch repair deficiency was established in every enrolled patient by polymerase chain reaction or immunohistochemistry. TCR sequencing was performed for a few patients who responded to pembrolizumab therapy. Pembrolizumab PD-1 blockade was prospectively tested in advanced mismatch repair-deficient cancers, regardless of tissue of origin, in the phase II trial. Peripheral blood T cell samples were serially collected before and at multiple times after PD-1 blockade was started. Blood sampling times were expressed in weeks after the first pembrolizumab dose.

CDR1 and CDR2 are read off the germline V gene as MNHNS and SASEGT. Taken from cysteine to phenylalanine, the CDR3 has 11 residues. Only the CDR3 DNA stays, 33 bases, in frame from base 1. V and J are truncated by 4 bases and 10 bases respectively, leaving an intervening sequence of 8 bases. This sample is part of a study of PD-1 blockade in mismatch repair-deficient tumors (dated by TCRdb to the late 2010s). Context from the whole study: Between late 2013 and 2016, the trial enrolled 75 to 95 consecutive patients with roughly eleven types of mismatch repair-deficient cancer, all of whom had received prior treatment and were progressing. Tumor-associated T cell clones were tracked in the peripheral blood of patients responding to PD-1 blockade by deep sequencing of TCR CDR3 regions.

Summary of the overall study and its limitations: Rapid expansion after pembrolizumab followed by contraction, generally before radiologic responses, was shown by tumor-resident clones, which were often undetectable in blood before treatment.

The rearrangement combines TRBV6-1 with TRBJ1-5; no D gene is confidently identified. The clonotype was recovered from an adult with mismatch repair-deficient cancer. The sequencing used peripheral blood, collected around 60 weeks after starting pembrolizumab. The DNA sequence is given as TGTGCCAGCAGTGCAGGAATACCCCAGCATTTT. It specifies CASSAGIPQHF.